The 27 T cell receptor beta chains listed next were all sequenced from one sample in a study of identical twins. One entry per CDR3 protein results from TCRdb running MiXCR on the 5' RACE reads. The sample carries about 530,000 distinct CDR3 sequences, under 25% recorded once. The sample was also linked to a second study, of yellow fever vaccine responses in identical twins.

The sample was CD4+ T cells sorted from blood. The receptors were gathered from a woman between 18 and 29 years old in good health.

The chain recombines TRBV5-1 with TRBJ2-2; possibly TRBD1 for D (6 bases). In germline, CDR1 is SGHRS, CDR2 YFSETQ. Trimming left V 0 bases short and J 6 bases short, with 12 bases between. The CDR3 has 15 amino acids. This CDR3 is CASSLGTVGPGELFF. The CDR3 DNA follows: TGCGCCAGCAGCTTGGGGACAGTGGGTCCCGGGGAGCTGTTTTTT.

This rearrangement joins TRBV12-3 or TRBV12-4 to TRBJ1-5; D not resolved. V lost 6 bases, J lost 4 bases, and 13 bases lay in between. The CDR3 covers 14 residues. The CDR3, as DNA: TGTGCCAGCAGCCAGACATCCCCAAATCAGCCCCAGCATTTT. This sequence encodes CASSQTSPNQPQHF.

This sequence joins TRBV19 and TRBJ2-1, with 7 bases fitting TRBD2. The CDR3 spans 16 residues. J lost 2 bases, V lost 8 bases, and 12 bases had no gene match. Germline CDR1 LNHDA, CDR2 SQIVND (reference sequence). The CDR3 sequence is CASQRRLGLAYNEQFF. The CDR3 bases are TGTGCCAGTCAACGCAGGTTAGGACTAGCCTACAATGAGCAGTTCTTC.

The chain combines TRBV5-6 with TRBJ1-1; D ambiguous. Germline lookup yields CDR1 SGHDT and CDR2 YYEEEE. The CDR3 runs to 15 residues. V was trimmed by 3 bases and J by 0 bases, leaving 12 bases between them. The CDR3: CASSSTDDLNTEAFF. DNA of the CDR3: TGTGCCAGCAGCTCCACGGATGACCTGAACACTGAAGCTTTCTTT.

The rearrangement links TRBV7-8 to TRBJ2-2; TRBD2 matches 7 bases. The V segment lost 3 bases and the J segment 0 bases; nucleotides outside the gene matches: 7. The CDR3 has 17 residues. CDR1 is SGHVS, CDR2 FQNEAQ, per germline. Here the CDR3 DNA reads TGTGCCAGCAGCTTCGTGGGGGGGGGATCGAACACCGGGGAGCTGTTTTTT. This gives the protein CASSFVGGGSNTGELFF.

J is TRBJ1-1 and V is TRBV12-3 or TRBV12-4; D ambiguous. V lost 3 bases to trimming and J lost 6 bases, with 8 bases between them. The CDR3 sequence is 12 residues long. The CDR3 sequence is CASSFRFAEAFF. CDR3 DNA: TGTGCCAGCAGTTTTCGGTTCGCTGAAGCTTTCTTT.

The rearrangement links TRBV21-1 to TRBJ2-5; the D call in the table, TRBD2, was not verified against the DNA. TRBV21-1 is labeled a pseudogene. This CDR3 comprises 13 residues. CDR3 nucleotide sequence: TGTGCCAGCAGCGTACCTAGCGGCCGTTCCGGGTACTTC. Its translation is CASSVPSGRSGYF.

The CDR3 DNA reads as TGTGCCAGCAGTCCGTGGGACAGGGGTATCACTGAAGCTTTCTTT. Protein: CASSPWDRGITEAFF. The V gene is TRBV27, the J gene TRBJ1-1; 10 bases agree with TRBD1. Unmatched junction bases numbered 7, after V lost 5 bases and J lost 4 bases. The CDR3 length is 15 residues. Per germline, CDR1 MNHEY and CDR2 SMNVEV (reference sequence).

This clonotype has more than one count but fewer than ten. This chain uses TRBV20-1 with TRBJ2-1; 12 bases are a match to TRBD2. This CDR3 has 15 amino acids. CDR1 and CDR2 from the germline V gene are DFQATT and SNEGSKA (reference sequence). J was trimmed by 4 bases and V by 4 bases; bases with no gene match: 5. CDR3 nucleotide sequence: TGCAGTGCTACCTCGACTAGCGGGAGTTACAATGAGCAGTTCTTC. Its translation is CSATSTSGSYNEQFF.

The chain combines TRBV10-1 with TRBJ2-1; 8 bases match TRBD2. Germline CDR1 is WNHNN and CDR2 is SYGVQD (reference sequence). The CDR3 extends over 16 amino acids. The V gene end was trimmed by 0 bases and the J gene end by 10 bases; junction bases not matched to a gene: 11. DNA for the CDR3: TGCGCCAGCAGTGAGTCGATGGGTCTAGCGGGTCGCGAGCAGTTCTTC. Protein product: CASSESMGLAGREQFF.

The J gene is TRBJ2-5, the V gene TRBV25-1; D not certain. The CDR3 is made up of 14 amino acids. Trimming pared 1 base from V and 1 base from J, leaving 7 bases between. Germline values: CDR1 MGHDK, CDR2 SYGVNS. CDR3 nucleotides: TGTGCCAGCAGTGAATTAGTGGCCCAAGAGACCCAGTACTTC. Amino acids: CASSELVAQETQYF.

In this sample, this clonotype turned up many times. The chain combines TRBV5-6 with TRBJ1-2; D not resolved. The CDR3 totals 13 residues. In germline, CDR1 is SGHDT, CDR2 YYEEEE. As DNA, the CDR3 is TGTGCAGCCGGACGGGGTTCGGACTATGGCTACACCTTC. Amino acid sequence: CAAGRGSDYGYTF.

CDR3 loop: CASSSSVGPYNEQFF. CDR3 sequence (DNA): TGCGCCAGCAGCTCATCCGTGGGGCCTTACAATGAGCAGTTCTTC. The rearrangement joins TRBV5-1 to TRBJ2-1, with D perhaps TRBD1 (5 bases). Germline values: CDR1 SGHRS, CDR2 YFSETQ. The V gene lost 3 bases and the J gene lost 4 bases, with 14 bases spanning the gap. This CDR3 is 15 amino acids long. Full variable domain (remainder filled in from reference TRBV5-1 and TRBJ2-1): KAGVTQTPRYLIKTRGQQVTLSCSPISGHRSVSWYQQTPGQGLQFLFEYFSETQRNKGNFPGRFSGRQFSNSRSEMNVSTLELGDSALYLCASSSSVGPYNEQFFGPGTRLTVL.

This chain connects TRBV5-1 to TRBJ2-7; tentatively, D is TRBD1 or TRBD2 (5 bases each). V gave up 1 base and J gave up 6 bases, with 11 bases separating them. Per the germline V gene, CDR1 is SGHRS and CDR2 is YFSETQ. The CDR3 covers 13 residues. Here the CDR3 reads CASSLILGTEQYF. For the CDR3, the DNA is TGCGCCAGCAGCTTGATTCTCGGGACCGAGCAGTACTTC.

This clonotype was observed a few times. The gene calls are TRBV20-1 and TRBJ2-5, with 10 bases identical to TRBD2. V lost 0 bases, J lost 1 base, and 14 bases stayed unmatched. Germline V lookup: CDR1 DFQATT, CDR2 SNEGSKA (reference sequence). The CDR3 contains 19 residues. The CDR3 DNA sequence: TGCAGTGCTAGAGATGGGAGGGGCCTAGCGGGAGCTGGCCAAGAGACCCAGTACTTC. It encodes CSARDGRGLAGAGQETQYF.

Only a few counts were recorded for this clonotype. The chain employs TRBV12-3 or TRBV12-4 and TRBJ2-5, with D hard to call. This CDR3 comprises 14 residues. V lost 2 bases, J lost 1 base, and 8 bases lay in between. CDR3 sequence reads: CASSLHPSQETQYF. CDR3 sequence (DNA): TGTGCCAGCAGTTTACACCCCAGCCAAGAGACCCAGTACTTC.

This clonotype appeared a few times. This chain joins TRBV7-9 and TRBJ1-6; D might be TRBD1 (6 bases). Germline loops: CDR1 SEHNR, CDR2 FQNEAQ (reference sequence). V was cut by 1 base and J by 10 bases, with 14 bases left in between. CDR3 length equals 15 residues. The CDR3 bases are TGTGCCAGCAGCTTAGAAACAGGTGGGGGCTCACCCCTCCACTTT. Translation gives CASSLETGGGSPLHF.

CDR3 protein: CSASHREETQYF. The CDR3, as DNA: TGCAGTGCTAGCCACAGGGAAGAGACCCAGTACTTC. V is TRBV20-1 and J is TRBJ2-5, with D tentatively TRBD1 (6 bases). V lost 3 bases to trimming and J lost 3 bases, with 8 bases between them. CDR1 DFQATT and CDR2 SNEGSKA come from the germline V gene (reference sequence). The CDR3 loop spans 12 amino acids.

V is TRBV2 and J is TRBJ2-7; 9 positions match TRBD2. Germline assignment: CDR1 SNHLY and CDR2 FYNNEI. This CDR3 is built from 16 residues. J lost 1 base, V lost 0 bases, and 4 bases had no gene match. The CDR3 DNA follows: TGTGCCAGCAGTGAAGCCTTTACTAGCGGGTCCTACGAGCAGTACTTC. Translated, it gives CASSEAFTSGSYEQYF.

This clonotype was picked up a small number of times. The chain links TRBV7-7 to TRBJ2-3; D is perhaps TRBD2 (6 bases). Trimming shortened V by 8 bases and J by 5 bases, and 17 bases separated the two germline ends. Per the germline V gene, CDR1 is SSHAT and CDR2 is FNYEAQ (reference sequence). The CDR3 length is 14 residues. For the CDR3, the DNA is TGTGCCAGCGCCCGATCGGCGGGGTTAGATACGCAGTATTTT. This sequence encodes CASARSAGLDTQYF.

The rearrangement uses TRBV24-1 and TRBJ2-3; 10 positions agree with TRBD2. With V trimmed by 9 bases and J by 5 bases, 13 bases remained unmatched. Germline CDR1 KGHDR, CDR2 SFDVKD. The CDR3 totals 16 residues. The CDR3 bases are TGTGCCACCGCTCCACCAACTAGCGGGAAGAAAGATACGCAGTATTTT. Its translation: CATAPPTSGKKDTQYF.

This clonotype occurred a few times. The chain links TRBV7-9 to TRBJ2-5; D is possibly TRBD1 (6 bases). From germline, CDR1 is SEHNR and CDR2 FQNEAQ (reference sequence). The CDR3 has 16 amino acids. Between the trimmed V and J ends, which lost 4 bases and 0 bases, there was a span of 15 bases. CDR3 loop: CASSSQAGVYQETQYF. In nucleotides, the CDR3 is TGTGCCAGCAGCTCCCAAGCAGGGGTGTACCAAGAGACCCAGTACTTC.

The chain carries TRBV7-2 and TRBJ1-2, with D unclear. The CDR3 extends over 11 amino acids. CDR1 SGHTA and CDR2 FQGNSA come from the germline V gene. Trimming left V 2 bases short and J 8 bases short, with 6 bases between. CDR3 residues: CASSLQWGYTF. CDR3 bases: TGTGCCAGCAGCTTACAGTGGGGCTACACCTTC.

The sample holds a few counts of this clonotype. The V and J genes are TRBV12-3 or TRBV12-4 and TRBJ1-1; D call uncertain. The V end lost 7 bases, the J end lost 2 bases, and 14 bases lay between the germline ends. The CDR3 totals 14 residues. CDR3 loop: CASKKETSNTEAFF. In DNA form, the CDR3 reads TGTGCCAGCAAGAAGGAGACCTCAAACACTGAAGCTTTCTTT.

In DNA, the CDR3 is TGTGCCAGCAGCGGAGAACCGGGACAGGGAAACGAGCAGTACTTC. Translating it yields CASSGEPGQGNEQYF. This chain joins TRBV4-2 and TRBJ2-7; 9 nucleotides align to TRBD1. The CDR3 spans 15 residues. The V gene end was trimmed by 5 bases and the J gene end by 5 bases; junction bases not matched to a gene: 10. CDR1 and CDR2 from the germline V gene are LGHNA and YNFKEQ.

This clonotype appeared a few times. This sequence joins TRBV12-3 or TRBV12-4 and TRBJ2-1; 7 positions agree with TRBD1. With V trimmed by 5 bases and J by 3 bases, 7 bases remained unmatched. This CDR3 contains 15 residues. The CDR3 here is CASSPGTAYYNEQFF. The CDR3 bases are TGTGCCAGCAGTCCGGGGACAGCCTACTACAATGAGCAGTTCTTC.

The chain carries TRBV18 and TRBJ2-2, with TRBD2 identical over 8 bases. The CDR3 is 18 amino acids. V shed 3 bases and J 0 bases; nucleotides not matched to a gene: 9. The germline CDR1 and CDR2 sequences are KGHSH and LQKENI. CDR3 protein: CASSPSVGGGTNTGELFF. The CDR3 DNA follows: TGTGCCAGCTCACCCTCCGTAGGCGGGGGGACGAACACCGGGGAGCTGTTTTTT.